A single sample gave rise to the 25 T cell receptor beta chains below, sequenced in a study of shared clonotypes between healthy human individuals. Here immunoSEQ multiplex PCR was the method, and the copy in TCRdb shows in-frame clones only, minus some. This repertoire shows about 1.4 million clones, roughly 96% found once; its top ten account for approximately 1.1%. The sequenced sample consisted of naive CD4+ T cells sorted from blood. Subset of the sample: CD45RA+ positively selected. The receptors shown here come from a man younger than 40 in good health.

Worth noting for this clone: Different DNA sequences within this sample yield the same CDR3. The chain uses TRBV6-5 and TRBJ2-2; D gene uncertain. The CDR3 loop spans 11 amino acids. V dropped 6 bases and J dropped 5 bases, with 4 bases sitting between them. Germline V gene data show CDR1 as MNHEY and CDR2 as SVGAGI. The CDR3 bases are TGTGCCAGCAGCCGTACCGGGGAGCTGTTTTTT. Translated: CASSRTGELFF.

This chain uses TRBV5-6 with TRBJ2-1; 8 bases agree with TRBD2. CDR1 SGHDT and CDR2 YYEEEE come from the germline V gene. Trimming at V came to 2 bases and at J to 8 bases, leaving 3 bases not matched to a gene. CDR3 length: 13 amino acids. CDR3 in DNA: TGTGCCAGCAGCTTTTCCGGGAGGGATGAGCAGTTCTTC. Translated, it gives CASSFSGRDEQFF. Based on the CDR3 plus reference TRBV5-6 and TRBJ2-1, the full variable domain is DAGVTQSPTHLIKTRGQQVTLRCSPKSGHDTVSWYQQALGQGPQFIFQYYEEEERQRGNFPDRFSGHQFPNYSSELNVNALLLGDSALYLCASSFSGRDEQFFGPGTRLTVL.

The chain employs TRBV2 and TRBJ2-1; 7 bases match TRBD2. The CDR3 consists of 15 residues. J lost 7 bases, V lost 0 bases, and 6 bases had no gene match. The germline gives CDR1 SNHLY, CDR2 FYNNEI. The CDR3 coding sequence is TGTGCCAGCAGTGAAGCCCTCCCCGGGGGGAATGAGCAGTTCTTC. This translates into CASSEALPGGNEQFF.

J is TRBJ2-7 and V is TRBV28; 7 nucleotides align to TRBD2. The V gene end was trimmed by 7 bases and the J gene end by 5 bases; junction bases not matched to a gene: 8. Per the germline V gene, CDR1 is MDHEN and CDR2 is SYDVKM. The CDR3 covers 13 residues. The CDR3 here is CASNGGSSNEQYF. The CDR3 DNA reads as TGTGCCAGCAACGGCGGGAGTTCTAACGAGCAGTACTTC.

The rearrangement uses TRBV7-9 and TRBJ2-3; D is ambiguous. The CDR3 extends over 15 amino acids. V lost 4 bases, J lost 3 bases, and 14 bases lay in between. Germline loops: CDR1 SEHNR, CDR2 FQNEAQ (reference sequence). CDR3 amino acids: CASSYGPKHTDTQYF. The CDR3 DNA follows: TGTGCCAGCAGCTACGGACCAAAACATACAGATACGCAGTATTTT.

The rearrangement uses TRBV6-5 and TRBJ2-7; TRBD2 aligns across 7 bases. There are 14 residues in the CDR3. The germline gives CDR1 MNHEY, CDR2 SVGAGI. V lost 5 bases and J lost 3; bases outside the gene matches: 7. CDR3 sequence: CASSGGVGVYEQYF. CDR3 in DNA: TGTGCCAGCAGTGGGGGGGTTGGGGTCTACGAGCAGTACTTC.

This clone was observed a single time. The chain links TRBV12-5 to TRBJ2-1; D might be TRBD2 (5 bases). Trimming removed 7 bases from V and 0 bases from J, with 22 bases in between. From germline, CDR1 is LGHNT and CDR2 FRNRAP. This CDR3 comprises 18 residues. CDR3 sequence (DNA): TGTGCTAGTGCTCCCTCTCCGATGGGGAGACCCTCCTACAATGAGCAGTTCTTC. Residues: CASAPSPMGRPSYNEQFF.

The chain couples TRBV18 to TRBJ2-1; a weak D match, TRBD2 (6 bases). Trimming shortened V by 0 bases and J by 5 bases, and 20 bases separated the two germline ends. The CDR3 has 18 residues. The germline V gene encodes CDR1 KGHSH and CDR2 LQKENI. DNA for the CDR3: TGTGCCAGCTCACCACCGATAGGTCGGGGGAGGCCGGACAATGAGCAGTTCTTC. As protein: CASSPPIGRGRPDNEQFF.

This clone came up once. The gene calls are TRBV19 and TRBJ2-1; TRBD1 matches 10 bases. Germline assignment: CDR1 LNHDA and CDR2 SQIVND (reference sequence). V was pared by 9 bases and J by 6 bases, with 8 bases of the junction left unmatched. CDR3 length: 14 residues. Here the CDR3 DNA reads TGTGCCAGCCTCGGGACAGGGGTCGTCAATGAGCAGTTCTTC. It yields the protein CASLGTGVVNEQFF.

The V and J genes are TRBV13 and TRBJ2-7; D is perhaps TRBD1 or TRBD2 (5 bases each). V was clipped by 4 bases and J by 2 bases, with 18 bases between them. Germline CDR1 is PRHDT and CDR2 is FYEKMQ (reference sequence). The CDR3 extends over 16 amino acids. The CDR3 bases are TGTGCCAGCAGCTCCTCGGGACCCCCAAAGACCTACGAGCAGTACTTC. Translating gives CASSSSGPPKTYEQYF.

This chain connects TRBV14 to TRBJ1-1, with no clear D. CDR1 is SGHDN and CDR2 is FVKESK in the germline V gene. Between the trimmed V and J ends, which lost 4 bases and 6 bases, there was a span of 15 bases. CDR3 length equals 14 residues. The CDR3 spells CASSRKTYLSEAFF. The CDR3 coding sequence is TGTGCCAGCAGCCGCAAGACGTATTTGTCTGAAGCTTTCTTT.

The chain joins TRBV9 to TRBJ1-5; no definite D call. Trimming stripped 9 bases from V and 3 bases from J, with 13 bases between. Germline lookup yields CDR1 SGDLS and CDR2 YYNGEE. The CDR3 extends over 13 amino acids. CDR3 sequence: CATVFMDNQPQHF. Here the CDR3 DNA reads TGTGCCACCGTGTTCATGGACAATCAGCCCCAGCATTTT.

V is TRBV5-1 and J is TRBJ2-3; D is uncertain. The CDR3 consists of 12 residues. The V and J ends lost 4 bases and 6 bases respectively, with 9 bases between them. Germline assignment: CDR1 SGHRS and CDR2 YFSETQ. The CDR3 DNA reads TGCGCCAGCAGCACGCCTTTGGATACGCAGTATTTT. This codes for CASSTPLDTQYF.

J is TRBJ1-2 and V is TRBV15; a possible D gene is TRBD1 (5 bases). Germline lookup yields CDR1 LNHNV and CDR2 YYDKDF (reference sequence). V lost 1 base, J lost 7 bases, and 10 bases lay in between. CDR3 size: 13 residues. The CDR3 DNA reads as TGTGCCACCAGCAGAGGGACATACTCTGGCTACACCTTC. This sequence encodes CATSRGTYSGYTF.

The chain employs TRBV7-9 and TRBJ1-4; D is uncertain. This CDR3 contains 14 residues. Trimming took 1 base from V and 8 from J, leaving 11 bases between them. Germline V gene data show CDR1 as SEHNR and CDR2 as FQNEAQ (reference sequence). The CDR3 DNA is TGTGCCAGCAGCTTAGGGCAAGTGGAGGAAAAACTGTTTTTT. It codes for CASSLGQVEEKLFF.

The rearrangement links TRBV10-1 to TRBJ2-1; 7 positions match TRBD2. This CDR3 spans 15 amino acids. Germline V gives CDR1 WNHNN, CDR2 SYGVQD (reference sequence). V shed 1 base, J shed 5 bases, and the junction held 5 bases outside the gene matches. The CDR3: CASSEYPSGDNEQFF. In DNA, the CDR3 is TGCGCCAGCAGTGAGTATCCTAGCGGAGACAATGAGCAGTTCTTC.

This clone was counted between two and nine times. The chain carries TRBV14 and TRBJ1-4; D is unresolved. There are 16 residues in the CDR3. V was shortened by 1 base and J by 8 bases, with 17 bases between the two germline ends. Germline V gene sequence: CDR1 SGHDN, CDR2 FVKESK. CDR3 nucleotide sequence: TGTGCCAGCAGCCAAGTTGGAAGGCCCTTCGGGGAAAAACTGTTTTTT. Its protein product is CASSQVGRPFGEKLFF.

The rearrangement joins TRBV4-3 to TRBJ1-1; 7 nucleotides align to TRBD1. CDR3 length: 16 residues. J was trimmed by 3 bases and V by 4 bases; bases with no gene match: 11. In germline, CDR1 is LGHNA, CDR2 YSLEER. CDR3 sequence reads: CASSPFIQGIYTEAFF. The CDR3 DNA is TGCGCCAGCAGCCCCTTCATACAGGGGATCTACACTGAAGCTTTCTTT.

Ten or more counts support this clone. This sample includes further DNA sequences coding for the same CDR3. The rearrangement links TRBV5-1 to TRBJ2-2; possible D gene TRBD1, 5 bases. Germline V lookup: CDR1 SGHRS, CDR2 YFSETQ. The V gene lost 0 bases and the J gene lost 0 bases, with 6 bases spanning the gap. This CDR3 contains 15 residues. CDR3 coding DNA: TGCGCCAGCAGCTTGGGGACAACGAACACCGGGGAGCTGTTTTTT. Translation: CASSLGTTNTGELFF.

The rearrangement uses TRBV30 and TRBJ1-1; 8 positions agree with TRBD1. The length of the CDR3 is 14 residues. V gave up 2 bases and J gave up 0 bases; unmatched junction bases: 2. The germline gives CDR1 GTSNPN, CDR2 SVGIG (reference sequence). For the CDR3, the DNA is TGTGCCTGGAGTATGACAGGGGTGAACACTGAAGCTTTCTTT. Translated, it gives CAWSMTGVNTEAFF.

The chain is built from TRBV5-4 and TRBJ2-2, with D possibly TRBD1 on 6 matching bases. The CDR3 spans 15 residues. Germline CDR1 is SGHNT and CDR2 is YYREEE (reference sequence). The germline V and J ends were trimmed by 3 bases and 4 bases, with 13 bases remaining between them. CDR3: CASSSNRAATGELFF. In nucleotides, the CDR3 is TGTGCCAGCAGCTCAAACAGGGCGGCCACCGGGGAGCTGTTTTTT. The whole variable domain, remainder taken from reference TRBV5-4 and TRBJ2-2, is ETGVTQSPTHLIKTRGQQVTLRCSSQSGHNTVSWYQQALGQGPQFIFQYYREEENGRGNFPPRFSGLQFPNYSSELNVNALELDDSALYLCASSSNRAATGELFFGEGSRLTVL.

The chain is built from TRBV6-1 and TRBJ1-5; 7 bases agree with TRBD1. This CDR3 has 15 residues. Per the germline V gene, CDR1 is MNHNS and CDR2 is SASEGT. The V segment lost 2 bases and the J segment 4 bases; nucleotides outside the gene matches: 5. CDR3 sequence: CASSEQGVGNQPQHF. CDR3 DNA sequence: TGTGCCAGCAGTGAACAGGGGGTAGGGAATCAGCCCCAGCATTTT.

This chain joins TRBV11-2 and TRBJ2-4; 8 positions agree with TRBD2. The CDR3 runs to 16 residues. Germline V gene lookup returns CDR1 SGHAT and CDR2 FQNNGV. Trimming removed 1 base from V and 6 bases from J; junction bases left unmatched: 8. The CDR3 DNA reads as TGTGCCAGCAGCTTAGTTATCGGGGGGGCCGGAAACATTCAGTACTTC. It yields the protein CASSLVIGGAGNIQYF.

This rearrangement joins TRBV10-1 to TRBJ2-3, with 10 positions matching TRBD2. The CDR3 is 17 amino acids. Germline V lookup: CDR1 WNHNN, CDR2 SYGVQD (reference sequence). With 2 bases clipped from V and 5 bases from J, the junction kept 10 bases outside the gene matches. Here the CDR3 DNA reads TGCGCCAGCAGTGAGGGCCCGAGCGGGAGGGCCGAAGATACGCAGTATTTT. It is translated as CASSEGPSGRAEDTQYF.

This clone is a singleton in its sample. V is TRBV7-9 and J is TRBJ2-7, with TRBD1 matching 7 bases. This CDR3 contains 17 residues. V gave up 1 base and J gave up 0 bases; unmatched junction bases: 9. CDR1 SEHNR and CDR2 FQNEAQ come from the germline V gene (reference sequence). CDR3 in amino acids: CASSLGGVQGHSYEQYF. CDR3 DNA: TGTGCCAGCAGCTTAGGGGGAGTACAGGGGCACTCCTACGAGCAGTACTTC.